These 23 T cell receptor beta chains originate from one sample sequenced in a study of T-cell memory formation after mild COVID-19. TCRdb called the 5' RACE reads again in MiXCR, with one record for every CDR3 protein. The data show just under 550,000 distinct CDR3 sequences, 20% seen once. The sequencing sample was made of PBMCs or a T cell subset sorted from them (not recorded which). The source of these receptors is an adult woman who had mild COVID-19 (a few samples of this study predate the infection). Cell type and time point are not known.

V is TRBV7-3 and J is TRBJ2-3; TRBD2 matches 7 bases. Germline values: CDR1 SGHTA, CDR2 FQGTGA. The CDR3 length is 17 residues. V gave up 6 bases and J gave up 0 bases; unmatched junction bases: 12. The CDR3 is CASSFRPGSGSTDTQYF. DNA for the CDR3: TGTGCCAGCAGTTTCCGGCCGGGTAGCGGGAGCACAGATACGCAGTATTTT.

This clonotype was recorded a few times. This chain uses TRBV7-6 with TRBJ2-7; 7 bases align to TRBD1. CDR3 size: 16 residues. Germline V gives CDR1 SGHVS, CDR2 FNYEAQ. Unmatched junction bases numbered 9, after V lost 4 bases and J lost 0 bases. CDR3 region: CASSSTQGRNSYEQYF. In DNA form, the CDR3 reads TGTGCCAGCAGCTCCACACAGGGGAGAAACTCCTACGAGCAGTACTTC. The whole variable domain, remainder taken from reference TRBV7-6 and TRBJ2-7, is GAGVSQSPRYKVTKRGQDVALRCDPISGHVSLYWYRQALGQGPEFLTYFNYEAQQDKSGLPNDRFSAERPEGSISTLTIQRTEQRDSAMYRCASSSTQGRNSYEQYFGPGTRLTVT.

This clonotype turned up a few times. The gene calls are TRBV4-3 and TRBJ2-3, with D possibly TRBD1 on 7 matching bases. Germline CDR1 reads LGHNA; CDR2 reads YSLEER. The CDR3 extends over 16 amino acids. Trimming removed 0 bases from V and 1 base from J, with 11 bases in between. The CDR3 nucleotides read TGCGCCAGCAGCCAAGAACGCGGGACAGGCACAGATACGCAGTATTTT. Encoded protein: CASSQERGTGTDTQYF.

This clonotype was detected a few times. The chain uses TRBV7-9 and TRBJ1-2; D call uncertain. V was cut by 5 bases and J by 0 bases, with 7 bases left in between. The V gene's germline CDR1 is SEHNR and CDR2 FQNEAQ (reference sequence). This CDR3 is built from 13 residues. The CDR3 nucleotides read TGTGCCAGCAGCCGCGGGCCTAACTATGGCTACACCTTC. Translating gives CASSRGPNYGYTF.

The chain has TRBV12-3 or TRBV12-4 and TRBJ2-7; 7 nucleotides match TRBD2. V lost 3 bases and J lost 5; bases outside the gene matches: 4. CDR3 length: 13 amino acids. CDR3 bases: TGTGCCAGCAGTTTCGGCGGGAGCCACGAGCAGTACTTC. Protein product: CASSFGGSHEQYF.

The rearrangement links TRBV4-1 to TRBJ1-5, with TRBD1 matching over 7 bases. Germline V gene lookup returns CDR1 MGHRA and CDR2 YSYEKL. The CDR3 sequence is 15 residues long. V lost 1 base to trimming and J lost 1 base; unmatched junction nucleotides: 1. CDR3 sequence (DNA): TGCGCCAGCAGCCAAGCACAGGGGAGCAATCAGCCCCAGCATTTT. Amino acids: CASSQAQGSNQPQHF.

J is TRBJ1-1 and V is TRBV29-1; TRBD1 aligns across 12 bases. V dropped 1 base and J dropped 5; count of bases not matched to a gene: 8. There are 16 residues in the CDR3. CDR1 and CDR2 from the germline V gene are SQVTM and ANQGSEA. DNA of the CDR3: TGCAGCGTTGAAGGGGGACAGGGGGCAATGTATACTGAAGCTTTCTTT. It translates to CSVEGGQGAMYTEAFF.

This clonotype has at least ten counts. The rearrangement joins TRBV20-1 to TRBJ2-5, with TRBD1 identical over 7 bases. The CDR3 is made up of 13 amino acids. The trim removed 5 bases at V and 2 bases at J, leaving 5 bases unmatched. Germline loops: CDR1 DFQATT, CDR2 SNEGSKA (reference sequence). The CDR3 is CSAHGTEQETQYF. The DNA for the CDR3 is TGCAGTGCTCACGGGACAGAACAAGAGACCCAGTACTTC.

A few counts support this clonotype. The chain is built from TRBV5-6 and TRBJ2-1, with a possible D match to TRBD1 (5 bases). Germline V gene sequence: CDR1 SGHDT, CDR2 YYEEEE. The V and J ends lost 3 bases and 10 bases respectively, with 14 bases between them. This CDR3 region has 13 residues. This CDR3 is CASSSMTAQEQFF. CDR3 coding DNA: TGTGCCAGCAGCTCTATGACAGCTCAGGAGCAGTTCTTC.

This chain uses TRBV5-1 with TRBJ1-2; weak D call: TRBD1 (5 bases). The germline CDR1 and CDR2 sequences are SGHRS and YFSETQ. This CDR3 has 14 amino acids. Trimming pared 3 bases from V and 2 bases from J, leaving 11 bases between. The DNA for the CDR3 is TGCGCCAGCAGCTGGGGACGGGACAACTATGGCTACACCTTC. Residues: CASSWGRDNYGYTF.

CDR3 bases: TGCGCCAGCACAGAGAGCTCTGGGGCCAACGTCCTGACTTTC. It yields the protein CASTESSGANVLTF. The chain links TRBV5-1 to TRBJ2-6; D uncertain. This CDR3 has 14 amino acids. Germline CDR1 and CDR2: SGHRS and YFSETQ. V lost 6 bases and J 0 bases, leaving 7 bases between the germline ends.

The chain is built from TRBV24-1 and TRBJ2-5, with 9 bases that match TRBD2. CDR3 length equals 15 residues. CDR1 is KGHDR, CDR2 SFDVKD, per germline. V lost 7 bases to trimming and J lost 5 bases; unmatched junction nucleotides: 10. CDR3 in amino acids: CATSPAAGGRETQYF. CDR3 coding DNA: TGTGCCACCAGCCCCGCGGCGGGGGGGCGTGAGACCCAGTACTTC.

Here the CDR3 reads CASSADSTDTQYF. CDR3 coding DNA: TGTGCCAGCAGCGCCGACAGCACAGATACGCAGTATTTT. This chain links TRBV9 with TRBJ2-3, with no clear D. Germline CDR1 SGDLS, CDR2 YYNGEE. The CDR3 sequence is 13 residues long. Trimming cost V 3 bases and J 0 bases, with 5 bases left between them.

The sample holds one count of this clonotype. The chain employs TRBV5-1 and TRBJ1-3, with a possible D match to TRBD1 (5 bases). Germline lookup yields CDR1 SGHRS and CDR2 YFSETQ. The CDR3 runs 15 residues. Trimming removed 4 bases from V and 4 bases from J, with 15 bases in between. As DNA, the CDR3 is TGCGCCAGCAGCCCCGATGGGGGTAACGGAAACACCATATATTTT. Translation gives CASSPDGGNGNTIYF.

This clonotype was counted only a few times. The chain links TRBV12-3 or TRBV12-4 to TRBJ2-3; tentatively, D is TRBD2 (5 bases). V gave up 3 bases and J gave up 2 bases, with 9 bases separating them. The CDR3 consists of 14 residues. The CDR3 reads CASSFDGNTDTQYF. For the CDR3, the DNA is TGTGCCAGCAGTTTCGACGGGAACACAGATACGCAGTATTTT.

The chain is built from TRBV7-9 and TRBJ1-1; a possible D gene is TRBD1 (5 bases). Germline V gene lookup returns CDR1 SEHNR and CDR2 FQNEAQ (reference sequence). V lost 1 base to trimming and J lost 1 base, with 7 bases between them. The CDR3 covers 14 residues. The chain's CDR3 is CASSLDGANTEAFF. The CDR3 DNA is TGTGCCAGCAGCTTAGACGGGGCGAACACTGAAGCTTTCTTT.

The DNA of the CDR3 is TGCGCCAGCAGCGGTACGACAGGGGCACCCTATTACGAGCAGTACTTC. Translated, it gives CASSGTTGAPYYEQYF. J is TRBJ2-7 and V is TRBV5-1; TRBD1 agrees at 8 bases. V lost 4 bases to trimming and J lost 4 bases; unmatched junction nucleotides: 13. Germline assignment: CDR1 SGHRS and CDR2 YFSETQ. The CDR3 loop spans 16 amino acids. Full variable domain (remainder filled in from reference TRBV5-1 and TRBJ2-7): KAGVTQTPRYLIKTRGQQVTLSCSPISGHRSVSWYQQTPGQGLQFLFEYFSETQRNKGNFPGRFSGRQFSNSRSEMNVSTLELGDSALYLCASSGTTGAPYYEQYFGPGTRLTVT.

Relative to its sample, this clonotype is medium-sized (0.01 to 0.1%). V is TRBV7-9 and J is TRBJ2-7; TRBD1 is a possible D gene (5 bases). This CDR3 is built from 14 residues. With 1 base removed from V and 4 bases from J, the gap between germline ends came to 11 bases. Looked up from germline, CDR1 is SEHNR and CDR2 is FQNEAQ (reference sequence). The CDR3 DNA sequence: TGTGCCAGCAGCTTAGGCCCAGGGCGTTACGAGCAGTACTTC. This gives the protein CASSLGPGRYEQYF. Full variable domain (rest looked up from reference TRBV7-9 and TRBJ2-7): DTGVSQNPRHKITKRGQNVTFRCDPISEHNRLYWYRQTLGQGPEFLTYFQNEAQLEKSRLLSDRFSAERPKGSFSTLEIQRTEQGDSAMYLCASSLGPGRYEQYFGPGTRLTVT.

The V gene is TRBV6-1, the J gene TRBJ2-2; D ambiguous. The CDR3 contains 13 residues. Germline assignment: CDR1 MNHNS and CDR2 SASEGT. Deletions cut 6 bases from V and 0 bases from J, with 5 bases between. The CDR3 sequence: CASRSPNTGELFF. The CDR3 DNA reads TGTGCCAGCAGGAGCCCGAACACCGGGGAGCTGTTTTTT.

This clonotype has a single count. This sequence joins TRBV9 and TRBJ1-1; weak D call: TRBD1 (6 bases). The ends were cut back, 0 bases at V and 0 bases at J, with 9 bases in the middle. This CDR3 region has 15 residues. Germline-derived CDR1 and CDR2 are SGDLS and YYNGEE. The CDR3 DNA sequence: TGTGCCAGCAGCGTAGCGGCAGGGGTGAACACTGAAGCTTTCTTT. It codes for CASSVAAGVNTEAFF.

J is TRBJ2-2 and V is TRBV9; 9 bases match TRBD2. Trimming took 3 bases from V and 4 from J; bases not matched to a gene: 1. CDR1 and CDR2 (germline): SGDLS, YYNGEE. There are 14 residues in the CDR3. CDR3 sequence (DNA): TGTGCCAGCAGCGGTAGCGGGGGCACCGGGGAGCTGTTTTTT. Its translation: CASSGSGGTGELFF.

This clonotype was counted a few times. The V gene is TRBV6-2 or TRBV6-3, the J gene TRBJ2-1; D ambiguous. The CDR3 totals 14 residues. Germline values: CDR1 MNHEY, CDR2 SVGEGT. Trimming removed 6 bases at V and 1 base at J, with 10 bases between. Written as DNA, the CDR3 is TGTGCCAGCAGGGTGAGCGAATCCTACAATGAGCAGTTCTTC. Protein sequence: CASRVSESYNEQFF.

The gene calls are TRBV5-1 and TRBJ1-1, with unresolved D. Trimming removed 4 bases from V and 0 bases from J, with 13 bases in between. Germline V gene lookup returns CDR1 SGHRS and CDR2 YFSETQ. CDR3 length equals 15 residues. The DNA of the CDR3 is TGCGCCAGCAGCATCTTAGCGATATTGAACACTGAAGCTTTCTTT. Translated, it gives CASSILAILNTEAFF. Full variable domain (remainder filled in from reference TRBV5-1 and TRBJ1-1): KAGVTQTPRYLIKTRGQQVTLSCSPISGHRSVSWYQQTPGQGLQFLFEYFSETQRNKGNFPGRFSGRQFSNSRSEMNVSTLELGDSALYLCASSILAILNTEAFFGQGTRLTVV.